This T cell receptor (beta chain) was sequenced for a study of T cells in localized non-small cell lung cancer. Trimming removed 5 bases at V and 0 bases at J, with 4 bases between. The CDR3 contains 12 residues. CDR1 is MNHNS and CDR2 is SASEGT in the germline V gene. Method: immunoSEQ multiplex PCR; TCRdb's copy keeps in-frame clones and lacks some. The table shows 20,000 to 30,000 clones, with about 90% occurring only once. The chain employs TRBV6-1 and TRBJ1-1; no clear D. The sequencing here drew on peripheral blood, taken before any cancer treatment. This TCR came from a woman aged 35 to 69 with stage I lung adenocarcinoma. For the CDR3, the DNA is TGTGCCAGCAGTTCAGTGAACACTGAAGCTTTCTTT. Translation gives CASSSVNTEAFF.